Below, 27 T cell receptor beta chains from the same sample are listed, as sequenced in a study of blood T cell repertoires in COVID-19. Profiling relied on immunoSEQ multiplex PCR, and the TCRdb table lists in-frame clones only, not all of them. The sample holds about 210,000 clones, 80% seen once. Sequencing used peripheral blood. The origin of the receptors is a human donor in a cohort sampled during active COVID-19.

Here the CDR3 DNA reads TGTGCCTGGGACCCGGGACTAGCCACAGATACGCAGTATTTT. It is translated as CAWDPGLATDTQYF. The chain links TRBV30 to TRBJ2-3, with 9 bases lining up with TRBD2. V shed 5 bases, J shed 2 bases, and the junction held 5 bases outside the gene matches. The germline V gene has CDR1 GTSNPN and CDR2 SVGIG (reference sequence). The CDR3 totals 14 residues.

This clone was seen only a few times. The chain carries TRBV29-1 and TRBJ2-3, with 7 nucleotides matching TRBD2. V lost 4 bases to trimming and J lost 5 bases; unmatched junction nucleotides: 9. The germline V gene has CDR1 SQVTM and CDR2 ANQGSEA. The CDR3 contains 14 residues. Written as DNA, the CDR3 is TGCAGCGTTGTAGTGGGAGGGCGGGAAGATACGCAGTATTTT. Protein product: CSVVVGGREDTQYF.

The J gene is TRBJ1-2, the V gene TRBV6-5; D is unclear. CDR1 and CDR2 (germline): MNHEY, SVGAGI. V lost 6 bases to trimming and J lost 2 bases, with 10 bases between them. The CDR3 is made up of 13 amino acids. In nucleotides, the CDR3 is TGTGCCAGCAGCCCGACACACAACTATGGCTACACCTTC. Translated, it gives CASSPTHNYGYTF.

The V call is TRBV7-9, the J call TRBJ2-2; the D gene is possibly TRBD2 (5 bases). The V end lost 7 bases, the J end lost 4 bases, and 16 bases lay between the germline ends. Germline V gene sequence: CDR1 SEHNR, CDR2 FQNEAQ (reference sequence). The CDR3 covers 15 residues. CDR3 residues: CASTFLVSGTGELFF. The CDR3 DNA follows: TGTGCCAGCACCTTCTTAGTGAGCGGCACCGGGGAGCTGTTTTTT.

The chain combines TRBV5-4 with TRBJ1-1; 7 positions match TRBD1. This CDR3 region has 15 residues. Germline V gene data show CDR1 as SGHNT and CDR2 as YYREEE (reference sequence). J was trimmed by 2 bases and V by 0 bases; bases with no gene match: 4. Here the CDR3 reads CASSLAGQSNTEAFF. CDR3 DNA sequence: TGTGCCAGCAGCTTGGCGGGACAGTCTAACACTGAAGCTTTCTTT. Filled out from reference TRBV5-4 and TRBJ1-1, the complete variable domain reads ETGVTQSPTHLIKTRGQQVTLRCSSQSGHNTVSWYQQALGQGPQFIFQYYREEENGRGNFPPRFSGLQFPNYSSELNVNALELDDSALYLCASSLAGQSNTEAFFGQGTRLTVV.

This chain joins TRBV5-8 and TRBJ1-1, with 7 bases identical to TRBD1. V was pared by 4 bases and J by 11 bases, with 11 bases of the junction left unmatched. This CDR3 has 13 residues. Germline loops: CDR1 SGHTS, CDR2 YDEGEE. CDR3 region: CASSPTRGLTAFF. The CDR3 DNA is TGTGCCAGCAGCCCGACAAGGGGGCTGACGGCTTTCTTT.

This clone was counted between two and nine times. The chain has TRBV25-1 and TRBJ2-7; TRBD1 matches at 7 bases. J gave up 7 bases and V 5 bases, and 14 bases lay outside the gene matches. This CDR3 has 15 residues. Germline lookup yields CDR1 MGHDK and CDR2 SYGVNS. The CDR3 sequence is CASSSVFGTAPEQYF. The CDR3 DNA reads TGTGCCAGCAGTAGCGTTTTCGGGACAGCGCCTGAGCAGTACTTC.

This clone was seen a single time. The V and J genes are TRBV5-1 and TRBJ2-7, with D maybe TRBD2 (5 bases). CDR1 is SGHRS, CDR2 YFSETQ, per germline. The CDR3 is made up of 13 amino acids. V lost 0 bases to trimming and J lost 3 bases, with 7 bases between them. CDR3 in amino acids: CASSLASNYEQYF. CDR3 coding DNA: TGCGCCAGCAGCTTGGCTAGCAACTACGAGCAGTACTTC.

This chain joins TRBV5-6 and TRBJ2-1; no clear D gene. Germline V CDR1 and CDR2: SGHDT, YYEEEE. CDR3 length: 14 amino acids. V was clipped by 2 bases and J by 1 base, with 7 bases between them. This CDR3 reads CASSFTVSYNEQFF. For the CDR3, the DNA is TGTGCCAGCAGCTTCACGGTGTCCTACAATGAGCAGTTCTTC.

The V gene is TRBV10-2, the J gene TRBJ1-5; D may be TRBD1 (5 bases). The CDR3 length is 13 residues. With 7 bases removed from V and 3 bases from J, the gap between germline ends came to 10 bases. Per germline, CDR1 WSHSY and CDR2 SAAADI. Written as DNA, the CDR3 is TGCGCCAGCACTGGGACTTCCAATCAGCCCCAGCATTTT. It codes for CASTGTSNQPQHF.

The chain recombines TRBV5-4 with TRBJ2-2; 9 bases align to TRBD2. After removal of 0 bases from V and 1 base from J, the junction contained 10 bases not matched to a gene. The CDR3 runs 19 residues. The germline V gene encodes CDR1 SGHNT and CDR2 YYREEE (reference sequence). The CDR3 region is CASSLAGGRALRNTGELFF. Written as DNA, the CDR3 is TGTGCCAGCAGCTTGGCTGGCGGGAGGGCCTTGAGGAACACCGGGGAGCTGTTTTTT.

The rearrangement links TRBV20-1 to TRBJ2-2; possibly TRBD2 for D (6 bases). V lost 3 bases to trimming and J lost 6 bases, with 14 bases between them. Germline V gives CDR1 DFQATT, CDR2 SNEGSKA (reference sequence). This CDR3 region has 14 residues. The CDR3 coding sequence is TGCAGTGCTAGTGGACTACTCCACCCCGGGGAGCTGTTTTTT. Translation: CSASGLLHPGELFF.

V gene TRBV3-1 (or the pseudogene TRBV3-2) combines with J gene TRBJ1-3; 7 bases align to TRBD1. The V gene's germline CDR1 is LGHDT and CDR2 YNNKEL (reference sequence). The CDR3 consists of 15 residues. The V segment lost 6 bases and the J segment 2 bases; nucleotides outside the gene matches: 7. Here the CDR3 DNA reads TGTGCCAGCAGGCTCGACAGGGCGGCTGGAAACACCATATATTTT. Translation: CASRLDRAAGNTIYF.

The chain carries TRBV6-2 or TRBV6-3 and TRBJ1-5; D call uncertain. Germline V gene data show CDR1 as MNHEY and CDR2 as SVGEGT. CDR3 length: 14 amino acids. V was cut by 0 bases and J by 6 bases, with 9 bases left in between. The chain's CDR3 is CASSYSAESQPQHF. The CDR3 coding sequence is TGTGCCAGCAGTTACTCGGCTGAAAGTCAGCCCCAGCATTTT.

This sequence joins TRBV29-1 and TRBJ2-7; perhaps TRBD2 as D (5 bases). Trimming removed 6 bases from V and 0 bases from J, with 15 bases in between. Germline CDR1 SQVTM, CDR2 ANQGSEA. The CDR3 is 14 residues long. The CDR3 loop is CSVTDRGSSYEQYF. The CDR3 nucleotides are TGCAGCGTCACTGATCGGGGAAGCTCCTACGAGCAGTACTTC.

The chain carries TRBV6-5 and TRBJ1-1, with TRBD1 identical over 9 bases. The CDR3 totals 15 residues. V trimming: 5 bases; J trimming: 5 bases; junction bases outside the gene matches: 9. The germline CDR1 and CDR2 sequences are MNHEY and SVGAGI. CDR3 DNA: TGTGCCAGCAGTAGGGACAGGGAAGTAGGTACTGAAGCTTTCTTT. Amino acids: CASSRDREVGTEAFF.

The chain joins TRBV9 to TRBJ2-1; 7 bases fit TRBD2. V lost 4 bases and J lost 5; bases outside the gene matches: 6. Germline V gives CDR1 SGDLS, CDR2 YYNGEE. This CDR3 is built from 14 residues. CDR3 DNA: TGTGCCAGCAGCCTTTCTAGCGGCCACAATGAGCAGTTCTTC. This codes for CASSLSSGHNEQFF.

The chain couples TRBV9 to TRBJ1-5, with a weak D call TRBD1 (5 bases). Germline V gives CDR1 SGDLS, CDR2 YYNGEE. This CDR3 contains 15 residues. Trimming removed 3 bases from V and 3 bases from J, with 13 bases in between. The CDR3 protein is CASSEGAGHNQPQHF. The CDR3 region has the DNA TGTGCCAGCAGCGAAGGGGCAGGGCACAATCAGCCCCAGCATTTT.

This clone was recorded once. The chain uses TRBV4-2 and TRBJ2-3; TRBD1 agrees at 10 bases. Germline values: CDR1 LGHNA, CDR2 YNFKEQ. J was trimmed by 2 bases and V by 1 base; bases with no gene match: 6. This CDR3 is 17 amino acids long. CDR3 in amino acids: CASSQVLGQGYTDTQYF. In DNA, the CDR3 is TGTGCCAGCAGCCAAGTACTGGGACAGGGGTACACAGATACGCAGTATTTT.

The genes are TRBV9 and TRBJ2-5; the match to TRBD2 covers 7 bases. Germline V lookup: CDR1 SGDLS, CDR2 YYNGEE. The CDR3 length is 16 residues. With 3 bases clipped from V and 2 bases from J, the junction kept 10 bases outside the gene matches. This chain's CDR3 is CASSGPILADQETQYF. CDR3 DNA: TGTGCCAGCAGCGGGCCTATTCTAGCGGATCAAGAGACCCAGTACTTC. Complete variable domain (other parts from reference TRBV9 and TRBJ2-5): DSGVTQTPKHLITATGQRVTLRCSPRSGDLSVYWYQQSLDQGLQFLIQYYNGEERAKGNILERFSAQQFPDLHSELNLSSLELGDSALYFCASSGPILADQETQYFGPGTRLLVL.

This clone was found once. The V gene is TRBV28, the J gene TRBJ1-1; 10 bases are a match to TRBD1. Trimming at V came to 7 bases and at J to 1 base, leaving 6 bases not matched to a gene. Germline V gene lookup returns CDR1 MDHEN and CDR2 SYDVKM. The CDR3 length is 15 residues. The CDR3 region is CASTSTGGANTEAFF. CDR3 in DNA: TGTGCCAGCACCTCGACAGGGGGCGCGAACACTGAAGCTTTCTTT.

The chain employs TRBV7-2 and TRBJ1-2; 8 bases align to TRBD1. CDR3 length: 14 amino acids. The V gene end was trimmed by 2 bases and the J gene end by 2 bases; junction bases not matched to a gene: 1. Germline V gene sequence: CDR1 SGHTA, CDR2 FQGNSA. The CDR3 DNA reads as TGTGCCAGCAGCTTAAACAGGGGGAACTATGGCTACACCTTC. It is translated as CASSLNRGNYGYTF.

This clone turned up a few times. The chain joins TRBV5-6 to TRBJ1-1; D not resolved. This CDR3 is 13 amino acids long. CDR1 is SGHDT and CDR2 is YYEEEE in the germline V gene. Trimming removed 4 bases from V and 1 base from J, with 8 bases in between. The CDR3 loop reads CASSPRQNTEAFF. The DNA for the CDR3 is TGTGCCAGCAGCCCCCGACAGAACACTGAAGCTTTCTTT.

Here the CDR3 DNA reads TGCGCCAGCAGCTTGCGGGCTAGCGGGAGTTACAATGAGCAGTTCTTC. Translated, it gives CASSLRASGSYNEQFF. This chain links TRBV5-1 with TRBJ2-1, with 10 nucleotides matching TRBD2. J lost 4 bases, V lost 1 base, and 5 bases had no gene match. The CDR3 has 16 residues. Per the germline V gene, CDR1 is SGHRS and CDR2 is YFSETQ.

The chain links TRBV5-1 to TRBJ1-3; 7 bases agree with TRBD1. The CDR3 has 16 amino acids. Germline CDR1 and CDR2: SGHRS and YFSETQ. Trimming took 4 bases from V and 0 from J; bases not matched to a gene: 7. CDR3 bases: TGCGCCAGCAGCGCCACGACAGGGTCCTCTGGAAACACCATATATTTT. The encoded protein is CASSATTGSSGNTIYF.

CDR3 DNA sequence: TGTGCCAGCGCCCTAGCGGGGGTGCACACAGATACGCAGTATTTT. It encodes CASALAGVHTDTQYF. The rearrangement links TRBV3-1 (or the pseudogene TRBV3-2) to TRBJ2-3; 10 bases align to TRBD2. V shed 8 bases and J 2 bases; nucleotides not matched to a gene: 7. Germline V gene lookup returns CDR1 LGHDT and CDR2 YNNKEL (reference sequence). CDR3 length equals 15 residues.

This clone was observed a few times. The V call is TRBV5-5, the J call TRBJ1-5; TRBD1 might be the D (6 bases). V was pared by 4 bases and J by 1 base, with 12 bases between. The germline V gene has CDR1 SGHKS and CDR2 YYEKEE (reference sequence). The CDR3 is made up of 15 amino acids. CDR3 nucleotide sequence: TGTGCCAGCAGCGTGGACAGCCCCAGCAATCAGCCCCAGCATTTT. Protein product: CASSVDSPSNQPQHF.